The sample holds one count of the clone carrying this TCR beta chain. The antigen is unknown. This CDR3 contains 14 residues. Trimming left V 5 bases short and J 4 bases short, with 14 bases between. CDR1 is MNHEY, CDR2 SMNVEV, per germline (reference sequence). PCR was performed using 60 Vbeta and 13 Jbeta primers. Assay used: immunoSEQ multiplex PCR; TCRdb lists only in-frame clones, some missing. This table holds approximately 100,000 clones, roughly 70% found once. This sample was taken from a study of cytomegalovirus exposure and HLA in healthy donors. Findings and limits, study-wide: The productive fraction for most TCR beta V segments was about 90% or about 30% in an earlier analysis.

The sequence was collected from a man between 50 and 59 years old in good health and CMV-seronegative. The chain is built from TRBV27 and TRBJ1-1; TRBD1 is a possible D gene (5 bases). The source material was PBMCs. The CDR3 nucleotides read TGTGCCAGCAGTCCTGGGGGGTACGGCACTGAAGCTTTCTTT. This encodes CASSPGGYGTEAFF.